The source of this T cell receptor (beta chain) is a study of CD8 T cells in Susac syndrome. Across the study: There were Susac syndrome patients who were therapy-naive at blood draw, others on corticosteroids, and others on intravenous immunoglobulin alone.

Reverse transcription of about 0.5 to 1 ug RNA used random hexamers. Via MiXCR, TCRdb re-called the immunoSEQ multiplex PCR reads, giving one row per CDR3 protein. The table shows over 150,000 distinct CDR3 sequences, with roughly 95% occurring only once. The germline V and J ends were trimmed by 3 bases and 3 bases, with 6 bases remaining between them. Germline V gives CDR1 KGHSH, CDR2 LQKENI. The CDR3 is 12 amino acids. CD8+ and CD4+ blood T cells underwent TCR beta sequencing. The chain recombines TRBV18 with TRBJ2-7; no clear D. The origin of this receptor is a human donor with Susac syndrome. Input material: CD4+ T cells from PBMCs. The CDR3 region has the DNA TGTGCCAGCTCACCTGCGGTCTACGAGCAGTACTTC. Its protein is CASSPAVYEQYF.